The 25 T cell receptor beta chains reported below all come from one sample, sequenced in a study of metastatic and nonmetastatic thyroid tumors. TCRdb re-analyzed the PCR reads through MiXCR. The data show 53,000 or so clones, approximately 22% seen once. Nobody among the patients had been given any treatment before thyroid surgery. Sequencing input: blood. The source is a female donor with papillary thyroid cancer or a benign thyroid nodule (not recorded which). Some clones in this sample may be carry-over from other donors' samples.

The table lists this clone with many counts. This chain uses TRBV28 with TRBJ1-5; D is uncertain. With 5 bases removed from V and 7 bases from J, the gap between germline ends came to 12 bases. The germline CDR1 and CDR2 sequences are MDHEN and SYDVKM. The CDR3 covers 13 residues. The DNA for the CDR3 is TGTGCCAGCAGTGGCAGCCTCGGGCAGCCCCAGCATTTT. Encoded protein: CASSGSLGQPQHF.

This clone turned up a few times. A much larger clone is a single base away; this may be a read error. The rearrangement links TRBV10-2 to TRBJ1-4; D is ambiguous. Germline lookup yields CDR1 WSHSY and CDR2 SAAADI. The CDR3 has 13 amino acids. Trimming pared 3 bases from V and 4 bases from J, leaving 6 bases between. The DNA for the CDR3 is TGCGCCAGCAGTGAACATAGTAATGAAAAACTGTTTTTT. It yields the protein CASSEHSNEKLFF.

This clone has at least ten counts. CDR3 region: CASTGNWGYTF. CDR3 coding DNA: TGTGCCAGTACGGGTAATTGGGGCTACACCTTC. The J gene is TRBJ1-2, the V gene TRBV19; D not certain. There are 11 residues in the CDR3. Germline CDR1 reads LNHDA; CDR2 reads SQIVND (reference sequence). Trimming removed 7 bases from V and 8 bases from J, with 11 bases in between.

In its sample, this clone was seen many times. V usage is TRBV6-1 and J usage is TRBJ2-3; D gene unclear. CDR1 and CDR2 from the germline V gene are MNHNS and SASEGT. The CDR3 totals 14 residues. With 6 bases removed from V and 1 base from J, the gap between germline ends came to 11 bases. The CDR3 loop is CASSAVPGTDTQYF. The CDR3 DNA follows: TGTGCCAGCAGCGCCGTCCCTGGCACAGATACGCAGTATTTT.

This clone was seen at least ten times. Other nucleotide sequences from this sample produce the same CDR3. The rearrangement links TRBV28 to TRBJ2-1; TRBD1 or TRBD2 may be the D gene (5 bases each). This CDR3 contains 15 residues. Per the germline V gene, CDR1 is MDHEN and CDR2 is SYDVKM. Trimming cost V 5 bases and J 1 base, with 12 bases left between them. The CDR3 DNA reads as TGTGCCAGCAGTGACCGGGACCCATCCTACAATGAGCAGTTCTTC. It yields the protein CASSDRDPSYNEQFF.

This clone was counted ten times or more. The chain combines TRBV9 with TRBJ2-1; a possible D gene is TRBD1 (5 bases). Trimming took off 3 bases at V and 6 bases at J, with 13 bases between the two ends. Germline V CDR1 and CDR2: SGDLS, YYNGEE. The CDR3 totals 14 residues. CDR3 protein: CASSAQVSLNEQFF. DNA for the CDR3: TGTGCCAGCAGCGCACAGGTCTCCCTCAATGAGCAGTTCTTC.

Many counts were recorded for this clone. The genes are TRBV27 and TRBJ2-5, with TRBD2 matching 13 bases. The CDR3 consists of 14 residues. The germline gives CDR1 MNHEY, CDR2 SMNVEV (reference sequence). V shed 5 bases, J shed 3 bases, and the junction held 0 bases outside the gene matches. The CDR3 DNA reads as TGTGCCAGCAGTACTAGCGGGAGGGAAGAGACCCAGTACTTC. It codes for CASSTSGREETQYF.

This clone occurred many times. This chain joins TRBV11-2 and TRBJ2-7; D is unclear. The V end lost 2 bases, the J end lost 0 bases, and 8 bases lay between the germline ends. Germline assignment: CDR1 SGHAT and CDR2 FQNNGV. The CDR3 covers 14 residues. CDR3 region: CASSLWVDSYEQYF. CDR3 in DNA: TGTGCCAGCAGCTTATGGGTAGACTCCTACGAGCAGTACTTC.

There are many counts of this clone. This chain links TRBV19 with TRBJ1-1; 10 nucleotides align to TRBD1. CDR3 size: 15 residues. CDR1 and CDR2 (germline): LNHDA, SQIVND (reference sequence). J was trimmed by 0 bases and V by 6 bases; bases with no gene match: 4. In DNA form, the CDR3 reads TGTGCCAGTAGGGGACAGGGGATCTTGAACACTGAAGCTTTCTTT. It is translated as CASRGQGILNTEAFF.

The table lists this clone with many counts. V usage is TRBV19 and J usage is TRBJ1-2; D might be TRBD1 (5 bases). Between the trimmed V and J ends, which lost 7 bases and 4 bases, there was a span of 13 bases. The CDR3 covers 13 residues. Germline V gene lookup returns CDR1 LNHDA and CDR2 SQIVND (reference sequence). CDR3 amino acids: CASNQGSFYGYTF. The CDR3 coding sequence is TGTGCCAGTAATCAGGGTTCCTTCTATGGCTACACCTTC.

This clone has just a few counts. This sequence joins TRBV6-5 and TRBJ2-1; 11 bases agree with TRBD1. The V segment lost 4 bases and the J segment 6 bases; nucleotides outside the gene matches: 11. The CDR3 length is 17 residues. Germline V gene lookup returns CDR1 MNHEY and CDR2 SVGAGI. This CDR3 reads CASSSSFGDRGVNEQFF. The CDR3 DNA reads TGTGCCAGCAGTTCCTCTTTTGGGGACAGGGGGGTCAATGAGCAGTTCTTC.

This clone was recorded at least ten times. The rearrangement links TRBV4-1 to TRBJ1-1; D is ambiguous. The germline V gene has CDR1 MGHRA and CDR2 YSYEKL. The CDR3 loop spans 13 amino acids. V dropped 2 bases and J dropped 1 base, with 5 bases sitting between them. CDR3 residues: CASSQRGNTEAFF. The CDR3 bases are TGCGCCAGCAGCCAAAGAGGGAACACTGAAGCTTTCTTT.

This clone was observed many times. This chain links TRBV11-1 with TRBJ2-3; 10 bases fit TRBD1. The CDR3 is 16 residues long. J was trimmed by 8 bases and V by 0 bases; bases with no gene match: 8. Germline lookup yields CDR1 SGHAT and CDR2 FQDESV (reference sequence). In nucleotides, the CDR3 is TGTGCCAGCAGCTTAGCCGGGACAGGGGCGTGGGTTACGCAGTATTTT. Amino acid sequence: CASSLAGTGAWVTQYF.

This clone came up many times. This rearrangement joins TRBV30 to TRBJ2-7; D ambiguous. The V gene lost 5 bases and the J gene lost 3 bases, with 8 bases spanning the gap. The CDR3 runs to 11 residues. CDR1 GTSNPN and CDR2 SVGIG come from the germline V gene (reference sequence). Written as DNA, the CDR3 is TGTGCCTGGGGCGTACGCTACGAGCAGTACTTC. Its protein is CAWGVRYEQYF.

This clone was recorded many times. The chain joins TRBV20-1 to TRBJ2-1, with D perhaps matching TRBD1 or TRBD2 (5 bases each). This CDR3 has 12 residues. With 1 base removed from V and 9 bases from J, the gap between germline ends came to 10 bases. Germline V CDR1 and CDR2: DFQATT, SNEGSKA (reference sequence). The chain's CDR3 is CSARVKGSEQFF. CDR3 nucleotides: TGCAGTGCTAGAGTGAAGGGGAGTGAGCAGTTCTTC.

To note about this clone: One end of the junction does not line up with germline, which may come from a read error. This chain joins TRBV19 and TRBJ2-5, with TRBD2 matching over 10 bases. Germline V CDR1 and CDR2: LNHDA, SQIVND (reference sequence). The CDR3 runs 12 residues. DNA of the CDR3: TGTGCCAGTAGTATAGGGACTAGCGGCTACCACTTC. Encoded protein: CASSIGTSGYHF.

In this sample, this clone turned up many times. V usage is TRBV4-1 and J usage is TRBJ2-1; TRBD1 matches at 9 bases. CDR1 and CDR2 (germline): MGHRA, YSYEKL. This CDR3 is built from 11 residues. The V gene end was trimmed by 7 bases and the J gene end by 9 bases; junction bases not matched to a gene: 1. The CDR3 loop reads CASMDRGEQFF. The CDR3 bases are TGCGCCAGCATGGACAGGGGTGAGCAGTTCTTC.

This clone was detected many times. V and J are TRBV5-6 and TRBJ2-7, with D possibly TRBD2 on 6 matching bases. V gave up 7 bases and J gave up 0 bases, with 17 bases separating them. Germline V gene data show CDR1 as SGHDT and CDR2 as YYEEEE. This CDR3 has 15 residues. CDR3: CASGRRARYSYEQYF. The CDR3 DNA reads TGTGCCAGCGGTCGGAGGGCACGATACTCCTACGAGCAGTACTTC. The whole variable domain, filled in from reference TRBV5-6 and TRBJ2-7, reads DAGVTQSPTHLIKTRGQQVTLRCSPKSGHDTVSWYQQALGQGPQFIFQYYEEEERQRGNFPDRFSGHQFPNYSSELNVNALLLGDSALYLCASGRRARYSYEQYFGPGTRLTVT.

This clone was seen many times. V is TRBV4-1 and J is TRBJ2-1, with D perhaps matching TRBD2 (5 bases). Germline assignment: CDR1 MGHRA and CDR2 YSYEKL. The V end was cut by 1 base, the J end by 2 bases, with 12 bases between. This CDR3 comprises 16 residues. CDR3 DNA sequence: TGCGCCAGCAGCCAAGTGGCGGGTATTACCTACAATGAGCAGTTCTTC. This encodes CASSQVAGITYNEQFF.

This clone came up many times. This sequence joins TRBV20-1 and TRBJ2-1; D gene uncertain. From germline, CDR1 is DFQATT and CDR2 SNEGSKA (reference sequence). V was shortened by 0 bases and J by 2 bases, with 5 bases between the two germline ends. The CDR3 extends over 13 amino acids. The CDR3 region is CSARDVTYNEQFF. The DNA of the CDR3 is TGCAGTGCTAGAGACGTTACCTACAATGAGCAGTTCTTC.

This chain links TRBV4-1 with TRBJ2-7, with 7 bases matching TRBD1. V shed 5 bases, J shed 7 bases, and the junction held 14 bases outside the gene matches. CDR3 length: 15 residues. Germline-derived CDR1 and CDR2 are MGHRA and YSYEKL. The CDR3 protein is CASSYSAWTGEEQYF. The CDR3 DNA is TGCGCCAGCAGCTACAGCGCCTGGACAGGTGAAGAGCAGTACTTC.

This clone came up many times. The chain carries TRBV18 and TRBJ2-3; D may be TRBD1 (6 bases). The CDR3 extends over 15 amino acids. The V and J ends lost 6 bases and 3 bases respectively, with 16 bases between them. The germline CDR1 and CDR2 sequences are KGHSH and LQKENI. The CDR3 bases are TGTGCCAGCTCCTCGGGGACATTACGAACAGATACGCAGTATTTT. Its translation: CASSSGTLRTDTQYF. The full variable domain, in which reference TRBV18 and TRBJ2-3 provide the parts outside the CDR3, is NAGVMQNPRHLVRRRGQEARLRCSPMKGHSHVYWYRQLPEEGLKFMVYLQKENIIDESGMPKERFSAEFPKEGPSILRIQQVVRGDSAAYFCASSSGTLRTDTQYFGPGTRLTVL.

The CDR3 sequence: CASSPQIGTGGSGYTF. The CDR3 DNA reads as TGTGCCAGCTCACCACAGATAGGGACAGGGGGATCTGGCTACACCTTC. The J gene is TRBJ1-2, the V gene TRBV18, with TRBD1 matching 11 bases. This CDR3 is 16 amino acids long. CDR1 KGHSH and CDR2 LQKENI come from the germline V gene. Trimming cost V 1 base and J 7 bases; bases outside gene matches: 8.

This clone has a count of ten or more. The chain carries TRBV7-9 and TRBJ1-2; D is perhaps TRBD1 (5 bases). CDR1 is SEHNR, CDR2 FQNEAQ, per germline (reference sequence). Trimming removed 5 bases at V and 6 bases at J, with 13 bases between. The CDR3 loop spans 13 amino acids. The CDR3: CASSPGGGDGYTF. The CDR3, as DNA: TGTGCCAGCAGCCCCGGGGGAGGAGATGGCTACACCTTC.

This clone was recorded at least ten times. J is TRBJ1-5 and V is TRBV30; TRBD1 matches 7 bases. V shed 3 bases and J 1 base; nucleotides not matched to a gene: 6. CDR1 is GTSNPN and CDR2 is SVGIG in the germline V gene (reference sequence). This CDR3 has 15 amino acids. The CDR3 DNA reads TGTGCCTGGAGCCTAGGGACAGAGAGCAATCAGCCCCAGCATTTT. It is translated as CAWSLGTESNQPQHF.